Described below is a single T cell receptor beta chain sequence and its context. Its specificity is not known. At one end, the junction sequence differs from germline, possibly due to a read error. The CDR3 covers 16 residues. CDR1 and CDR2 from the germline V gene are SSHAT and FNYEAQ (reference sequence). Genomic DNA constituted the template upon which TCR beta VDJ and CDR3 profiling was performed. Each CDR3 protein gets one entry after TCRdb re-called the reads with MiXCR. The data show about 470,000 distinct CDR3 sequences, more than 25% seen once. These data belong to a study of CD8+CD57+ T cells in acquired aplastic anemia. Findings and limits, study-wide: About 29 sequences, all CD8+ CDR3, were shared between patients and controls.

Before being chosen for sequencing, patients had shown CD8+CD57+ cell expansion by flow cytometry. This chain links TRBV7-7 with TRBJ2-3; D may be TRBD1 (5 bases). Sequenced: sorted CD4+, CD8+, or CD8+CD57+ T cells (not recorded which) from PBMCs. This receptor was obtained from a human donor with aplastic anemia. The CDR3: CASSLGALPGTDTQYF. The DNA for the CDR3 is TGTGCTAGCAGCTTAGGGGCCCTACCTGGCACAGATACGCAGTATTTT.